Shown below are 24 T cell receptor beta chains from a single sample sequenced in a study of shared clonotypes between healthy human individuals. Assay: immunoSEQ multiplex PCR; the TCRdb copy retains only in-frame clones and omits some. The repertoire holds some 2,500,000 clones, with roughly 93% as singletons. Sequences were obtained from naive CD4+ T cells from PBMCs. Subset given: CD45RA+ positively selected. Receptors were obtained from a man younger than 30 in good health. Some clones in this sample may be carry-over from other donors' samples.

The gene calls are TRBV21-1 and TRBJ2-7; the table's D gene call, TRBD1, was not cross checked with the DNA. TRBV21-1 has pseudogene status. This CDR3 spans 16 amino acids. CDR3 bases: TGTGCCAGCAGCAAAGTAATCGGGACAGGGTTCTACGAGCAGTACTTC. Its translation is CASSKVIGTGFYEQYF.

This clone has only a few counts. The rearrangement uses TRBV19 and TRBJ1-3; D ambiguous. CDR1 is LNHDA, CDR2 SQIVND, per germline (reference sequence). The CDR3 spans 13 residues. Between the trimmed V and J ends, which lost 11 bases and 0 bases, there was a span of 11 bases. For the CDR3, the DNA is TGTGCCTGCCACAGATCCTCTGGAAACACCATATATTTT. Encoded protein: CACHRSSGNTIYF.

The V call is TRBV19, the J call TRBJ2-3, with D unclear. CDR1 and CDR2 from the germline V gene are LNHDA and SQIVND (reference sequence). The CDR3 consists of 14 residues. V was clipped by 5 bases and J by 0 bases, with 9 bases between them. The CDR3 here is CASSPTASTDTQYF. In nucleotides, the CDR3 is TGTGCCAGTAGTCCCACCGCAAGCACAGATACGCAGTATTTT.

The chain recombines TRBV6-6 with TRBJ1-5; D call uncertain. This CDR3 contains 15 residues. V lost 0 bases and J 4 bases, leaving 10 bases between the germline ends. Germline CDR1 MNHNY, CDR2 SVGAGI (reference sequence). CDR3 DNA: TGTGCCAGCAGTTACTCCGTCACGGGAAATCAGCCCCAGCATTTT. Amino acid sequence: CASSYSVTGNQPQHF.

The chain uses TRBV28 and TRBJ2-3; 13 nucleotides match TRBD2. This CDR3 contains 18 residues. Germline V gene data show CDR1 as MDHEN and CDR2 as SYDVKM. The V segment lost 2 bases and the J segment 2 bases; nucleotides outside the gene matches: 7. DNA of the CDR3: TGTGCCAGCAGTTTAGTTGGACTAGCGGGAGTCATCACAGATACGCAGTATTTT. Translated, it gives CASSLVGLAGVITDTQYF.

The chain uses TRBV5-1 and TRBJ2-2; D is unresolved. Germline V CDR1 and CDR2: SGHRS, YFSETQ. The CDR3 consists of 13 residues. Trimming stripped 0 bases from V and 10 bases from J, with 10 bases between. CDR3 region: CASSLDGEEELFF. CDR3 nucleotide sequence: TGCGCCAGCAGCTTGGATGGTGAGGAGGAGCTGTTTTTT. Together with reference TRBV5-1 and TRBJ2-2, the CDR3 gives the full variable domain: KAGVTQTPRYLIKTRGQQVTLSCSPISGHRSVSWYQQTPGQGLQFLFEYFSETQRNKGNFPGRFSGRQFSNSRSEMNVSTLELGDSALYLCASSLDGEEELFFGEGSRLTVL.

The genes are TRBV30 and TRBJ1-1; the D gene is possibly TRBD1 (5 bases). The CDR3 spans 14 residues. In germline, CDR1 is GTSNPN, CDR2 SVGIG (reference sequence). V lost 1 base and J lost 2, with 11 bases in between. This CDR3 reads CAWSAYQGNTEAFF. In DNA form, the CDR3 reads TGTGCCTGGAGTGCCTATCAGGGTAACACTGAAGCTTTCTTT.

As regards this clone: This specimen includes other DNA sequences encoding the same CDR3. The rearrangement links TRBV9 to TRBJ2-7, with D uncertain. CDR1 and CDR2 from the germline V gene are SGDLS and YYNGEE. The V end lost 2 bases, the J end lost 3 bases, and 9 bases lay between the germline ends. The CDR3 loop spans 13 amino acids. CDR3 bases: TGTGCCAGCAGCGTCGGGCCTCGCTACGAGCAGTACTTC. This gives the protein CASSVGPRYEQYF.

The chain links TRBV10-3 to TRBJ2-1; the match to TRBD2 covers 9 bases. The CDR3 is 18 residues long. Germline V lookup: CDR1 ENHRY, CDR2 SYGVKD. Trimming at V came to 10 bases and at J to 0 bases, leaving 16 bases not matched to a gene. The CDR3 sequence is CASLAGVGSGGSYNEQFF. The CDR3 nucleotides are TGTGCCAGTTTAGCGGGAGTGGGGTCGGGGGGCTCCTACAATGAGCAGTTCTTC.

This clone was recorded a few times. The chain carries TRBV29-1 and TRBJ1-1; unclear D gene. The germline V gene encodes CDR1 SQVTM and CDR2 ANQGSEA. Trimming cost V 3 bases and J 0 bases, with 8 bases left between them. This CDR3 spans 13 amino acids. In nucleotides, the CDR3 is TGCAGCGTTGAGCGACCGATGAACACTGAAGCTTTCTTT. Amino acid sequence: CSVERPMNTEAFF.

A single count supports this clone. V gene TRBV28 combines with J gene TRBJ1-4; D perhaps matches TRBD1 (6 bases). The germline V and J ends were trimmed by 4 bases and 0 bases, with 12 bases remaining between them. The CDR3 is 16 residues long. Per the germline V gene, CDR1 is MDHEN and CDR2 is SYDVKM. The CDR3 loop is CASSYRTDATNEKLFF. Written as DNA, the CDR3 is TGTGCCAGCAGTTACCGGACAGATGCAACTAATGAAAAACTGTTTTTT.

The V and J genes are TRBV6-6 and TRBJ2-3; D remains ambiguous. CDR1 and CDR2 (germline): MNHNY, SVGAGI (reference sequence). This CDR3 has 13 residues. Trimming pared 7 bases from V and 0 bases from J, leaving 8 bases between. The CDR3 DNA reads TGTGCCAGCAAAACCGATAGCACAGATACGCAGTATTTT. Translated: CASKTDSTDTQYF.

The genes are TRBV27 and TRBJ2-3; D remains unclear. V was cut by 5 bases and J by 3 bases, with 15 bases left in between. The CDR3 covers 15 residues. The germline CDR1 and CDR2 sequences are MNHEY and SMNVEV (reference sequence). CDR3: CASSPSWGVTDTQYF. CDR3 DNA sequence: TGTGCCAGCAGTCCTTCGTGGGGTGTGACAGATACGCAGTATTTT.

The J gene is TRBJ1-4, the V gene TRBV28; D unclear. V lost 3 bases to trimming and J lost 8 bases, with 10 bases between them. CDR3 length equals 13 residues. Germline V gene data show CDR1 as MDHEN and CDR2 as SYDVKM. CDR3 in amino acids: CASSFAREEKLFF. Written as DNA, the CDR3 is TGTGCCAGCAGTTTTGCTAGGGAGGAAAAACTGTTTTTT.

V gene TRBV19 combines with J gene TRBJ2-2; D perhaps matches TRBD1 (6 bases). The germline CDR1 and CDR2 sequences are LNHDA and SQIVND (reference sequence). The ends were cut back, 6 bases at V and 3 bases at J, with 14 bases in the middle. There are 15 residues in the CDR3. CDR3 in DNA: TGTGCCAGTAGGGCCGGGACATATTACACCGGGGAGCTGTTTTTT. This encodes CASRAGTYYTGELFF. The variable domain in full, with the rest retrieved from reference TRBV19 and TRBJ2-2, is DGGITQSPKYLFRKEGQNVTLSCEQNLNHDAMYWYRQDPGQGLRLIYYSQIVNDFQKGDIAEGYSVSREKKESFPLTVTSAQKNPTAFYLCASRAGTYYTGELFFGEGSRLTVL.

With regard to this clone: The same CDR3 is also encoded by other DNA sequences in this sample. V gene TRBV7-3 combines with J gene TRBJ1-1, with D possibly being TRBD1 (5 bases). Germline V CDR1 and CDR2: SGHTA, FQGTGA. The CDR3 loop spans 13 amino acids. The V gene lost 4 bases and the J gene lost 3 bases, with 9 bases spanning the gap. The DNA of the CDR3 is TGTGCCAGCAGCTCTCAGGGTTACACTGAAGCTTTCTTT. Translation gives CASSSQGYTEAFF. The variable domain in full, with the rest retrieved from reference TRBV7-3 and TRBJ1-1, is GAGVSQTPSNKVTEKGKYVELRCDPISGHTALYWYRQSLGQGPEFLIYFQGTGAADDSGLPNDRFFAVRPEGSVSTLKIQRTERGDSAVYLCASSSQGYTEAFFGQGTRLTVV.

V and J are TRBV21-1 and TRBJ2-7. TRBV21-1 is reported as a pseudogene. This CDR3 is built from 17 residues. This CDR3 reads CASITITPGPKGYEQYF. The CDR3 DNA sequence: TGTGCCAGCATCACAATCACTCCGGGCCCAAAAGGGTACGAGCAGTACTTC.

The rearrangement links TRBV19 to TRBJ1-5; D is unresolved. Per the germline V gene, CDR1 is LNHDA and CDR2 is SQIVND (reference sequence). The V end lost 0 bases, the J end lost 3 bases, and 9 bases lay between the germline ends. The CDR3 covers 15 residues. CDR3 region: CASSIEGWNNQPQHF. CDR3 coding DNA: TGTGCCAGTAGTATAGAGGGCTGGAACAATCAGCCCCAGCATTTT.

In the case of this clone: This specimen includes other DNA sequences encoding the same CDR3. The chain joins TRBV5-1 to TRBJ2-7, with 10 bases identical to TRBD2. Germline CDR1 reads SGHRS; CDR2 reads YFSETQ. V shed 0 bases and J 1 base; nucleotides not matched to a gene: 1. This CDR3 spans 15 amino acids. In nucleotides, the CDR3 is TGCGCCAGCAGCTTGGGAGCGGGAGGGTCCTACGAGCAGTACTTC. Its translation is CASSLGAGGSYEQYF.

This clone was found a few times. The chain links TRBV11-2 to TRBJ2-7, with D possibly TRBD1 on 5 matching bases. From germline, CDR1 is SGHAT and CDR2 FQNNGV. The V end lost 2 bases, the J end lost 2 bases, and 10 bases lay between the germline ends. The CDR3 runs to 14 residues. DNA for the CDR3: TGTGCCAGCAGCTTAATCGCAGGGACCTACGAGCAGTACTTC. Amino acids: CASSLIAGTYEQYF.

The CDR3 loop is CASSSAAGWALVEQFF. The CDR3 DNA follows: TGTGCCAGCAGTTCTGCCGCAGGGTGGGCCCTCGTTGAGCAGTTCTTC. This chain uses TRBV28 with TRBJ2-1; D may be TRBD1 (5 bases). V lost 4 bases and J 9 bases, leaving 22 bases between the germline ends. The CDR3 length is 16 residues. Per germline, CDR1 MDHEN and CDR2 SYDVKM.

This clone showed up just once. V is TRBV30 and J is TRBJ1-2; D uncertain. Looked up from germline, CDR1 is GTSNPN and CDR2 is SVGIG (reference sequence). This CDR3 is 14 amino acids long. V was trimmed by 0 bases and J by 3 bases, leaving 11 bases between them. The CDR3 here is CAWSVGGPDYGYTF. CDR3 coding DNA: TGTGCCTGGAGTGTAGGAGGGCCCGACTATGGCTACACCTTC. Full variable domain (outside the CDR3, taken from reference TRBV30 and TRBJ1-2): SQTIHQWPATLVQPVGSPLSLECTVEGTSNPNLYWYRQAAGRGLQLLFYSVGIGQISSEVPQNLSASRPQDRQFILSSKKLLLSDSGFYLCAWSVGGPDYGYTFGSGTRLTVV.

The chain couples TRBV19 to TRBJ1-5, with TRBD1 as a possible D gene (5 bases). Germline V gene sequence: CDR1 LNHDA, CDR2 SQIVND (reference sequence). V lost 5 bases and J 4 bases, leaving 12 bases between the germline ends. The CDR3 spans 14 residues. CDR3 amino acids: CASSAGGPNQPQHF. The DNA of the CDR3 is TGTGCCAGTAGTGCCGGGGGTCCAAATCAGCCCCAGCATTTT.

This chain connects TRBV7-2 to TRBJ1-1; D gene uncertain. The CDR3 has 13 amino acids. The ends were cut back, 3 bases at V and 1 base at J, with 6 bases in the middle. Germline CDR1 SGHTA, CDR2 FQGNSA. The CDR3 protein is CASSFAENTEAFF. The DNA of the CDR3 is TGTGCCAGCAGCTTCGCAGAGAACACTGAAGCTTTCTTT. Combining the CDR3 with reference TRBV7-2 and TRBJ1-1 gives the whole variable domain GAGVSQSPSNKVTEKGKDVELRCDPISGHTALYWYRQSLGQGLEFLIYFQGNSAPDKSGLPSDRFSAERTGGSVSTLTIQRTQQEDSAVYLCASSFAENTEAFFGQGTRLTVV.